One and the same sample provided the 18 T cell receptor beta chains below, sequenced in a study of OX40 agonist ivuxolimab in advanced cancers. Profiling relied on immunoSEQ multiplex PCR, and the TCRdb table lists in-frame clones only, not all of them. Of tens of thousands of clones listed, 90% are singletons. The material was CD4+ or CD8+ T cells sorted from blood, obtained in a trial of the OX40 agonist ivuxolimab. The source is an adult with an advanced solid tumor such as melanoma, head and neck, liver or kidney cancer.

The rearrangement uses TRBV28 and TRBJ2-1; a possible D gene is TRBD2 (6 bases). CDR3 length: 14 residues. The germline V gene has CDR1 MDHEN and CDR2 SYDVKM. The V end was cut by 6 bases, the J end by 4 bases, with 13 bases between. In DNA, the CDR3 is TGTGCCAGCAGGGCTTCAAGCGGGTACAATGAGCAGTTCTTC. Translated: CASRASSGYNEQFF.

This rearrangement joins TRBV27 to TRBJ2-5; D call uncertain. The J call may not be correct, given that the DNA end is closer to TRBJ2-7. CDR1 and CDR2 from the germline V gene are MNHEY and SMNVEV (reference sequence). The length of the CDR3 is 15 residues. CDR3 bases: TGTGCCAGCAGTCCAAAAGCGTTAAGCTCCTACGAGCAGTACTTC. Translated, it gives CASSPKALSSYEQYF.

This clone was found once. The chain uses TRBV30 and TRBJ2-7; perhaps TRBD2 as D (6 bases). There are 12 residues in the CDR3. Germline V CDR1 and CDR2: GTSNPN, SVGIG (reference sequence). Trimming cost V 1 base and J 9 bases, with 13 bases left between them. The CDR3 DNA follows: TGTGCCTGGAGTGATGTTCCCGGGGGGCAGTACTTC. It yields the protein CAWSDVPGGQYF.

The chain recombines TRBV5-1 with TRBJ2-7; D is possibly TRBD1 (6 bases). Germline-derived CDR1 and CDR2 are SGHRS and YFSETQ. Trimming pared 0 bases from V and 5 bases from J, leaving 15 bases between. This CDR3 has 15 amino acids. In DNA, the CDR3 is TGCGCCAGCAGCTTGGCCGGGGCAGGGGAACACGAGCAGTACTTC. This translates into CASSLAGAGEHEQYF.

The rearrangement uses TRBV19 and TRBJ1-2, with D unclear. The CDR3 runs to 14 residues. Trimming removed 3 bases from V and 0 bases from J, with 8 bases in between. From germline, CDR1 is LNHDA and CDR2 SQIVND (reference sequence). The CDR3 DNA reads TGTGCCAGTAGTATTAACCAAGCTAACTATGGCTACACCTTC. This translates into CASSINQANYGYTF.

J is TRBJ2-5 and V is TRBV28; D remains unclear. The CDR3 sequence is 13 residues long. Looked up from germline, CDR1 is MDHEN and CDR2 is SYDVKM. V was trimmed by 6 bases and J by 4 bases, leaving 12 bases between them. CDR3 in amino acids: CASRVEWRETQYF. CDR3 bases: TGTGCCAGCAGGGTTGAGTGGCGAGAGACCCAGTACTTC. Variable domain in full (rest from reference TRBV28 and TRBJ2-5): DVKVTQSSRYLVKRTGEKVFLECVQDMDHENMFWYRQDPGLGLRLIYFSYDVKMKEKGDIPEGYSVSREKKERFSLILESASTNQTSMYLCASRVEWRETQYFGPGTRLLVL.

This clone was detected a few times. The V gene is TRBV5-1, the J gene TRBJ2-3; 8 bases match TRBD2. CDR1 is SGHRS and CDR2 is YFSETQ in the germline V gene. The V gene end was trimmed by 1 base and the J gene end by 7 bases; junction bases not matched to a gene: 8. This CDR3 region has 15 residues. The DNA for the CDR3 is TGCGCCAGCAGCTTGAGGAGCGGGAGTGGAAATACGCAGTATTTT. This encodes CASSLRSGSGNTQYF.

The chain links TRBV10-3 to TRBJ2-1; tentative D call: TRBD2 (6 bases). The V gene lost 0 bases and the J gene lost 4 bases, with 13 bases spanning the gap. The CDR3 is 16 amino acids. The V gene's germline CDR1 is ENHRY and CDR2 SYGVKD. CDR3 bases: TGTGCCATCAGTGAGTCTCGCGGGACTGGGTACAATGAGCAGTTCTTC. This sequence encodes CAISESRGTGYNEQFF.

The V call is TRBV6-1, the J call TRBJ1-2, with 7 bases fitting TRBD1. Germline lookup yields CDR1 MNHNS and CDR2 SASEGT. CDR3 length: 14 amino acids. J was trimmed by 1 base and V by 6 bases; bases with no gene match: 5. The CDR3 nucleotides read TGTGCCAGCAGCCCGGGACAGATTAACTATGGCTACACCTTC. Protein: CASSPGQINYGYTF.

The chain uses TRBV30 and TRBJ1-2; D unclear. CDR3 size: 13 residues. Germline V gives CDR1 GTSNPN, CDR2 SVGIG (reference sequence). V shed 0 bases and J shed 5 bases, with 10 bases lying between them. In DNA, the CDR3 is TGTGCCTGGAGTGTACTTTCGGGGTATGGCTACACCTTC. It codes for CAWSVLSGYGYTF. The whole variable domain, filled in from reference TRBV30 and TRBJ1-2, reads SQTIHQWPATLVQPVGSPLSLECTVEGTSNPNLYWYRQAAGRGLQLLFYSVGIGQISSEVPQNLSASRPQDRQFILSSKKLLLSDSGFYLCAWSVLSGYGYTFGSGTRLTVV.

Points on this clone: The sample holds other DNA sequences that translate to the same CDR3. The chain combines TRBV6-5 with TRBJ2-5, with D perhaps matching TRBD1 (6 bases). Trimming cost V 2 bases and J 1 base, with 14 bases left between them. The CDR3 covers 16 residues. CDR1 MNHEY and CDR2 SVGAGI come from the germline V gene. The CDR3 loop reads CASSYGLGAGQETQYF. The CDR3 DNA is TGTGCCAGCAGTTACGGTTTGGGGGCAGGCCAAGAGACCCAGTACTTC.

V usage is TRBV30 and J usage is TRBJ2-7; TRBD2 agrees at 7 bases. Trimming took 0 bases from V and 5 from J; bases not matched to a gene: 7. Germline CDR1 is GTSNPN and CDR2 is SVGIG (reference sequence). The length of the CDR3 is 14 residues. Written as DNA, the CDR3 is TGTGCCTGGAGTGTGGGCGGGAGCGCCCACGAGCAGTACTTC. It yields the protein CAWSVGGSAHEQYF.

The chain combines TRBV7-9 with TRBJ2-1; 8 bases line up with TRBD2. The CDR3 is made up of 18 amino acids. V was pared by 5 bases and J by 0 bases, with 12 bases of the junction left unmatched. Germline V gene data show CDR1 as SEHNR and CDR2 as FQNEAQ (reference sequence). Here the CDR3 reads CASSPNRGGEPSYNEQFF. CDR3 coding DNA: TGTGCCAGCAGCCCTAACCGGGGGGGGGAACCCTCCTACAATGAGCAGTTCTTC.

The chain carries TRBV6-1 and TRBJ1-1, with a weak D call TRBD1 (5 bases). This CDR3 comprises 13 residues. Germline V gene sequence: CDR1 MNHNS, CDR2 SASEGT. V gave up 6 bases and J gave up 5 bases, with 13 bases separating them. The CDR3 loop reads CASRPGGGTEAFF. The CDR3 coding sequence is TGTGCCAGCAGGCCGGGGGGGGGAACTGAAGCTTTCTTT.

The chain carries TRBV5-1 and TRBJ2-7; 11 bases align to TRBD2. Per the germline V gene, CDR1 is SGHRS and CDR2 is YFSETQ. Losses at the gene ends were 0 bases for V and 6 bases for J; bases not matched to a gene: 11. This CDR3 has 17 residues. DNA for the CDR3: TGCGCCAGCAGCTTGGGAGGTAGCGGGAGGGTAAACGGCGAGCAGTACTTC. Encoded protein: CASSLGGSGRVNGEQYF.

J is TRBJ2-2 and V is TRBV2; D perhaps matches TRBD2 (6 bases). Germline-derived CDR1 and CDR2 are SNHLY and FYNNEI. The V end was cut by 3 bases, the J end by 3 bases, with 8 bases between. The CDR3 has 14 amino acids. The CDR3 spells CASSDPGDTGELFF. CDR3 sequence (DNA): TGTGCCAGCAGTGATCCGGGGGACACCGGGGAGCTGTTTTTT.

This clone has just one count. The rearrangement links TRBV27 to TRBJ1-5, with a tentative D call TRBD1 (6 bases). CDR1 is MNHEY, CDR2 SMNVEV, per germline (reference sequence). The V gene lost 5 bases and the J gene lost 5 bases, with 10 bases spanning the gap. The CDR3 covers 13 residues. The CDR3 DNA reads TGTGCCAGCAGTCTTGGGACACATCAGCCCCAGCATTTT. Its translation is CASSLGTHQPQHF.

The J gene is TRBJ2-5, the V gene TRBV2, with D possibly being TRBD1 (6 bases). The germline gives CDR1 SNHLY, CDR2 FYNNEI. V lost 6 bases to trimming and J lost 4 bases, with 15 bases between them. The CDR3 spans 14 residues. As DNA, the CDR3 is TGTGCCAGCAGCGAATTCACAGGGCCAGAGACCCAGTACTTC. This sequence encodes CASSEFTGPETQYF. The entire variable domain, with the rest obtained from reference TRBV2 and TRBJ2-5, is as follows: EPEVTQTPSHQVTQMGQEVILRCVPISNHLYFYWYRQILGQKVEFLVSFYNNEISEKSEIFDDQFSVERPDGSNFTLKIRSTKLEDSAMYFCASSEFTGPETQYFGPGTRLLVL.